These 10 T cell receptor beta chains came from one sample sequenced in a study of blood T cell repertoires in COVID-19. Using immunoSEQ multiplex PCR, the repertoire was profiled, and TCRdb retains in-frame clones only, with some absent. Of a few hundred thousand clones in the sample, more than 65% were seen once. The sample comprised PBMCs or T cells enriched from blood (not recorded which). The source of these receptors is a man in his forties or fifties who had recovered from COVID-19.

The CDR3 is CASSQASSGRAGQETQYF. The CDR3 DNA reads TGCGCCAGCAGCCAAGCGTCTAGCGGGAGGGCCGGCCAAGAGACCCAGTACTTC. The chain combines TRBV4-1 with TRBJ2-5, with 12 bases that match TRBD2. The V and J ends lost 1 base and 1 base, in that order; junction bases with no gene match: 7. Germline assignment: CDR1 MGHRA and CDR2 YSYEKL. This CDR3 spans 18 amino acids.

The chain employs TRBV19 and TRBJ2-7; 7 bases match TRBD2. Germline-derived CDR1 and CDR2 are LNHDA and SQIVND (reference sequence). The CDR3 consists of 13 residues. The trim removed 3 bases at V and 6 bases at J, leaving 5 bases unmatched. CDR3 nucleotide sequence: TGTGCCAGTAGTATGGAGACTAGCAGCGAGCAGTACTTC. It yields the protein CASSMETSSEQYF.

V and J are TRBV28 and TRBJ1-2; D is unresolved. The CDR3 covers 12 residues. CDR1 is MDHEN and CDR2 is SYDVKM in the germline V gene. V was cut by 5 bases and J by 8 bases, with 12 bases left in between. The CDR3 bases are TGTGCCAGCAGTCCACAAGGAGAGGGCTACACCTTC. Protein product: CASSPQGEGYTF.

The rearrangement uses TRBV29-1 and TRBJ1-5; D is unresolved. CDR3 length: 13 amino acids. The V end was cut by 4 bases, the J end by 6 bases, with 13 bases between. Germline lookup yields CDR1 SQVTM and CDR2 ANQGSEA. The CDR3 coding sequence is TGCAGCGTTGCCGGCAGAGGAGGTCAGCCCCAGCATTTT. Its translation is CSVAGRGGQPQHF.

The gene calls are TRBV10-3 and TRBJ1-1; weak D call: TRBD1 (5 bases). The CDR3 has 15 residues. Trimming cost V 3 bases and J 4 bases, with 15 bases left between them. CDR1 ENHRY and CDR2 SYGVKD come from the germline V gene. CDR3 nucleotide sequence: TGTGCCATCAGTGACGCGGGGGTTATGGTCACTGAAGCTTTCTTT. It codes for CAISDAGVMVTEAFF.

This clone was seen only once. Other DNA sequences of this sample code for an identical CDR3. V usage is TRBV3-1 (or the pseudogene TRBV3-2) and J usage is TRBJ2-7; no clear D gene. The germline V and J ends were trimmed by 2 bases and 3 bases, with 8 bases remaining between them. The CDR3 has 13 amino acids. CDR1 is LGHDT, CDR2 YNNKEL, per germline (reference sequence). The chain's CDR3 is CASSQRLDYEQYF. CDR3 bases: TGTGCCAGCAGCCAACGTTTAGACTACGAGCAGTACTTC.

V is TRBV24-1 and J is TRBJ2-5; 8 bases align to TRBD1. V dropped 9 bases and J dropped 8; count of bases not matched to a gene: 4. The CDR3 is 11 amino acids. Germline V gene lookup returns CDR1 KGHDR and CDR2 SFDVKD. The CDR3 nucleotides read TGTGCCACCTCGACAGGGGAAACCCAGTACTTC. The encoded protein is CATSTGETQYF.

This sequence joins TRBV28 and TRBJ1-4, with D possibly matching TRBD1 (6 bases). The V gene lost 5 bases and the J gene lost 7 bases, with 11 bases spanning the gap. The CDR3 is 13 amino acids. The germline V gene has CDR1 MDHEN and CDR2 SYDVKM. The CDR3 bases are TGTGCCAGCAGTAGGGACACCGGTGAAAAACTGTTTTTT. This sequence encodes CASSRDTGEKLFF.

This chain connects TRBV18 to TRBJ2-7; a possible D gene is TRBD2 (6 bases). This CDR3 has 14 residues. Trimming removed 3 bases at V and 3 bases at J, with 12 bases between. Germline CDR1 is KGHSH and CDR2 is LQKENI. The CDR3 DNA sequence: TGTGCCAGCTCACCCGGGACTTCCTTCTACGAGCAGTACTTC. This gives the protein CASSPGTSFYEQYF.

This chain joins TRBV7-9 and TRBJ1-6, with D tentatively TRBD1 (6 bases). CDR1 and CDR2 from the germline V gene are SEHNR and FQNEAQ (reference sequence). V was pared by 0 bases and J by 9 bases, with 12 bases between. CDR3 length: 15 residues. This CDR3 is CASSLADRSISPLHF. The DNA for the CDR3 is TGTGCCAGCAGCTTAGCGGACAGAAGCATTTCACCCCTCCACTTT.